The 23 T cell receptor beta chains in this list originate from one sample, sequenced in a study of blood T cell repertoires in COVID-19. The protocol was immunoSEQ multiplex PCR, while the TCRdb copy is restricted to in-frame clones and leaves out a portion. Of some 99,000 clones in the sample, roughly 90% were seen once. Sequencing was done on a sample of peripheral blood. These TCRs come from a human donor with COVID-19, enrolled during active disease. The donor label of this sample is uncertain.

The chain carries TRBV10-3 and TRBJ2-3, with no clear D. Trimming stripped 5 bases from V and 2 bases from J, with 14 bases between. CDR3 length: 15 residues. The germline V gene encodes CDR1 ENHRY and CDR2 SYGVKD. The CDR3 region is CAISLAGRNTDTQYF. DNA of the CDR3: TGTGCCATCAGTCTGGCAGGTCGAAACACAGATACGCAGTATTTT.

This chain connects TRBV27 to TRBJ1-4; 10 nucleotides match TRBD1. Per the germline V gene, CDR1 is MNHEY and CDR2 is SMNVEV (reference sequence). After removal of 5 bases from V and 7 bases from J, the junction contained 4 bases not matched to a gene. There are 14 residues in the CDR3. As DNA, the CDR3 is TGTGCCAGCAGTCGGGGACAGGGGACTGAAAAACTGTTTTTT. It translates to CASSRGQGTEKLFF.

For this clone: A read error may produce the germline difference seen at one junction end. The chain employs TRBV7-7 and TRBJ2-7; 9 bases line up with TRBD1. This CDR3 region has 14 residues. Germline V gene lookup returns CDR1 SSHAT and CDR2 FNYEAQ (reference sequence). DNA of the CDR3: TGTGCTAGCAGCTTAACAGGGGGCGACGACGAGCAGTACTTC. Its translation: CASSLTGGDDEQYF. The whole variable domain, remainder taken from reference TRBV7-7 and TRBJ2-7, is GAGVSQSPRYKVTKRGQDVTLRCDPISSHATLYWYQQALGQGPEFLTYFNYEAQPDKSGLPSDRFSAERPEGSISTLTIQRTEQRDSAMYRCASSLTGGDDEQYFGPGTRLTVT.

This clone came up once. This sequence joins TRBV6-5 and TRBJ1-1; tentative D call: TRBD1 (5 bases). In germline, CDR1 is MNHEY, CDR2 SVGAGI. Trimming removed 5 bases from V and 2 bases from J, with 12 bases in between. The CDR3 consists of 14 residues. The CDR3 loop reads CASSLTGANTEAFF. The CDR3 nucleotides read TGTGCCAGCAGTCTCACAGGCGCCAACACTGAAGCTTTCTTT.

The chain carries TRBV11-3 and TRBJ2-1, with 10 bases matching TRBD1. The germline V gene has CDR1 SGHNT and CDR2 YENEEA. The length of the CDR3 is 14 residues. Losses at the gene ends were 1 base for V and 13 bases for J; bases not matched to a gene: 7. The CDR3 here is CASSLGPTGGGQFF. The CDR3 nucleotides read TGTGCCAGCAGCTTAGGCCCGACAGGGGGCGGACAGTTCTTC.

This sequence joins TRBV7-9 and TRBJ2-5, with D possibly being TRBD1 (5 bases). The CDR3 extends over 14 amino acids. Trimming stripped 5 bases from V and 4 bases from J, with 14 bases between. The V gene's germline CDR1 is SEHNR and CDR2 FQNEAQ (reference sequence). For the CDR3, the DNA is TGTGCCAGCAGCGGATCGACAGTTGCAGAGACCCAGTACTTC. This gives the protein CASSGSTVAETQYF.

The genes are TRBV28 and TRBJ2-1, with unresolved D. The CDR3 runs to 14 residues. V lost 3 bases to trimming and J lost 6 bases, with 12 bases between them. Germline-derived CDR1 and CDR2 are MDHEN and SYDVKM. CDR3: CASSFSLPPNEQFF. The CDR3 coding sequence is TGTGCCAGCAGTTTTTCCCTACCCCCCAATGAGCAGTTCTTC.

In the case of this clone: Other DNA sequences in this sample translate to the same CDR3. The rearrangement joins TRBV5-1 to TRBJ2-5; TRBD1 matches at 7 bases. The CDR3 sequence is 14 residues long. V lost 2 bases, J lost 5 bases, and 6 bases stayed unmatched. Looked up from germline, CDR1 is SGHRS and CDR2 is YFSETQ. The CDR3 coding sequence is TGCGCCAGCAGCTTTACAGGGGCCGGGGAGACCCAGTACTTC. Protein product: CASSFTGAGETQYF.

The V gene is TRBV18, the J gene TRBJ2-2; 14 nucleotides line up with TRBD2. The CDR3 sequence is 18 residues long. Germline values: CDR1 KGHSH, CDR2 LQKENI. With 3 bases clipped from V and 4 bases from J, the junction kept 7 bases outside the gene matches. CDR3 region: CASSPGLAGVWGTGELFF. Written as DNA, the CDR3 is TGTGCCAGCTCACCGGGACTAGCGGGAGTTTGGGGCACCGGGGAGCTGTTTTTT.

The chain joins TRBV3-1 (or the pseudogene TRBV3-2) to TRBJ2-5; TRBD2 agrees at 9 bases. Germline assignment: CDR1 LGHDT and CDR2 YNNKEL (reference sequence). The V gene end was trimmed by 3 bases and the J gene end by 2 bases; junction bases not matched to a gene: 13. This CDR3 spans 18 amino acids. The CDR3 is CASSQTGRGLARQETQYF. For the CDR3, the DNA is TGTGCCAGCAGCCAGACAGGACGGGGACTAGCTCGACAAGAGACCCAGTACTTC.

The chain recombines TRBV10-2 with TRBJ1-6; 9 nucleotides agree with TRBD1. The CDR3 extends over 13 amino acids. Germline CDR1 is WSHSY and CDR2 is SAAADI. V lost 6 bases to trimming and J lost 8 bases; unmatched junction nucleotides: 2. CDR3 sequence: CASSRDRDSPLHF. CDR3 DNA: TGCGCCAGCAGCCGGGACAGGGATTCACCCCTCCACTTT.

In this sample, this clone turned up a few times. The chain carries TRBV5-4 and TRBJ2-3; TRBD2 agrees at 9 bases. CDR1 is SGHNT, CDR2 YYREEE, per germline (reference sequence). The CDR3 contains 16 residues. The V segment lost 4 bases and the J segment 0 bases; nucleotides outside the gene matches: 6. CDR3 sequence: CASSKKRGESTDTQYF. The CDR3 nucleotides are TGTGCCAGCAGCAAAAAGCGGGGGGAGAGCACAGATACGCAGTATTTT.

The genes are TRBV27 and TRBJ1-6, with TRBD1 as a possible D gene (6 bases). Between the trimmed V and J ends, which lost 3 bases and 7 bases, there was a span of 13 bases. The CDR3 totals 15 residues. From germline, CDR1 is MNHEY and CDR2 SMNVEV (reference sequence). The CDR3 loop is CASSFQTGLNSPLHF. DNA for the CDR3: TGTGCCAGCAGTTTCCAGACAGGCCTAAATTCACCCCTCCACTTT.

The sample holds one count of this clone. The gene calls are TRBV19 and TRBJ2-7; 12 bases line up with TRBD1. After removal of 5 bases from V and 4 bases from J, the junction contained 6 bases not matched to a gene. The CDR3 is made up of 15 amino acids. Per the germline V gene, CDR1 is LNHDA and CDR2 is SQIVND (reference sequence). The CDR3 is CASSEPGQGAYEQYF. CDR3 coding DNA: TGTGCCAGTAGTGAACCGGGACAGGGGGCTTACGAGCAGTACTTC.

V and J are TRBV14 and TRBJ1-3, with 7 positions matching TRBD1. Germline V gene data show CDR1 as SGHDN and CDR2 as FVKESK. After removal of 3 bases from V and 4 bases from J, the junction contained 9 bases not matched to a gene. This CDR3 has 16 residues. The CDR3 coding sequence is TGTGCCAGCAGCCAGGGGACAGAACTGCGAGGAAACACCATATATTTT. Encoded protein: CASSQGTELRGNTIYF.

The chain joins TRBV5-1 to TRBJ2-7; TRBD1 matches 7 bases. V dropped 0 bases and J dropped 3; count of bases not matched to a gene: 6. Germline V gene lookup returns CDR1 SGHRS and CDR2 YFSETQ. The CDR3 consists of 15 residues. The CDR3 here is CASSLGDREGYEQYF. The CDR3 bases are TGCGCCAGCAGCTTGGGAGACAGGGAAGGCTACGAGCAGTACTTC.

The chain has TRBV5-1 and TRBJ1-6; D perhaps matches TRBD1 (5 bases). Trimming stripped 3 bases from V and 10 bases from J, with 11 bases between. The CDR3 contains 13 residues. CDR1 is SGHRS, CDR2 YFSETQ, per germline. This CDR3 reads CASSYSGNSPLHF. Written as DNA, the CDR3 is TGCGCCAGCAGCTACTCAGGGAACTCACCCCTCCACTTT.

This sequence joins TRBV27 and TRBJ1-1; D gene ambiguous. Per germline, CDR1 MNHEY and CDR2 SMNVEV (reference sequence). Trimming removed 2 bases at V and 0 bases at J, with 7 bases between. The CDR3 length is 14 residues. CDR3 sequence: CASSLEFMNTEAFF. In DNA, the CDR3 is TGTGCCAGCAGTTTAGAGTTCATGAACACTGAAGCTTTCTTT.

CDR3 DNA sequence: TGTGCCAGCTCACCACTGAGGACAGGGGGCGACGAGCAGTACTTC. Amino acids: CASSPLRTGGDEQYF. The chain joins TRBV18 to TRBJ2-7; TRBD1 matches 11 bases. The CDR3 loop spans 15 amino acids. The V gene end was trimmed by 1 base and the J gene end by 5 bases; junction bases not matched to a gene: 4. Germline values: CDR1 KGHSH, CDR2 LQKENI.

The chain is built from TRBV5-6 and TRBJ2-5; D perhaps matches TRBD2 (6 bases). CDR1 and CDR2 (germline): SGHDT, YYEEEE. This CDR3 is built from 14 residues. The germline V and J ends were trimmed by 4 bases and 1 base, with 11 bases remaining between them. The CDR3 DNA sequence: TGTGCCAGCAGCCGCCCGGGACTCCAAGAGACCCAGTACTTC. Amino acids: CASSRPGLQETQYF.

This chain uses TRBV27 with TRBJ2-3; D remains unclear. The germline CDR1 and CDR2 sequences are MNHEY and SMNVEV (reference sequence). Trimming pared 5 bases from V and 0 bases from J, leaving 9 bases between. CDR3 size: 14 residues. The CDR3 DNA is TGTGCCAGCAGTCCCGACACGAGCACAGATACGCAGTATTTT. Translated, it gives CASSPDTSTDTQYF.

This clone was detected only once. The chain carries TRBV24-1 and TRBJ2-1; D is possibly TRBD1 (5 bases). The CDR3 has 16 residues. V was pared by 3 bases and J by 0 bases, with 11 bases between. From germline, CDR1 is KGHDR and CDR2 SFDVKD. The CDR3 protein is CATSDPGYGSYNEQFF. DNA for the CDR3: TGTGCCACCAGTGATCCAGGGTACGGCTCCTACAATGAGCAGTTCTTC.

The chain has TRBV18 and TRBJ1-4; a weak D match, TRBD1 (6 bases). CDR1 is KGHSH and CDR2 is LQKENI in the germline V gene. Trimming removed 3 bases at V and 8 bases at J, with 13 bases between. This CDR3 has 14 amino acids. CDR3 protein: CASSPSGVGEKLFF. In nucleotides, the CDR3 is TGTGCCAGCTCACCCTCAGGGGTGGGAGAAAAACTGTTTTTT. Combining the CDR3 with reference TRBV18 and TRBJ1-4 gives the whole variable domain NAGVMQNPRHLVRRRGQEARLRCSPMKGHSHVYWYRQLPEEGLKFMVYLQKENIIDESGMPKERFSAEFPKEGPSILRIQQVVRGDSAAYFCASSPSGVGEKLFFGSGTQLSVL.